The 10 T cell receptor beta chains given below trace back to one sample, sequenced in a study of T cell clonality in common variable immunodeficiency (dated by TCRdb to between 2014 and 2017). The library was obtained by the immunoSEQ multiplex PCR assay. The table was pulled from immuneACCESS by TCRdb, which kept in-frame rearrangements only. Such tables lose some clones; where checked, under half of the loss comes from unresolved V genes, and the rest has no known cause. This sample holds about 31,000 clones in total, without any singletons. The ten largest clones capture 3.8% of the sample. Sample: peripheral blood mononuclear cells. These receptors were obtained from a person aged 18 to 70 in good health.

This clone was seen repeatedly, ten times or more. The read comes to an end 3 residues before the CDR3 does, leaving the germline J gene to fill in the end. The same CDR3 also results from other DNA sequences found in this sample. The gene calls are TRBV2 and TRBJ1-1; possibly TRBD1 for D (5 bases). CDR3 length: 14 residues. Germline V CDR1 and CDR2: SNHLY, FYNNEI. Trimming shortened V by 6 bases and J by 4 bases, and 15 bases separated the two germline ends. The DNA read from the CDR3 is TGTGCCAGCAGCAGGGACTCGGGCGGCACTGAA. It specifies CASSRDSGGTE. In full, the CDR3 reads CASSRDSGGTEAFF.

This clone was picked up many times. The read ends 3 residues shy of where the CDR3 ends; the end is completed using the germline J gene. The chain employs TRBV5-6 and TRBJ2-7, with D perhaps TRBD2 (6 bases). Germline CDR1 SGHDT, CDR2 YYEEEE. The CDR3 covers 13 residues. Trimming shortened V by 0 bases and J by 2 bases, and 6 bases separated the two germline ends. The part of the CDR3 DNA that was read is TGTGCCAGCAGCTTGGGCGGGACCTACGAG. It is translated as CASSLGGTYE. The entire CDR3 protein reads CASSLGGTYEQYF.

This clone was detected ten times or more. The read gets to within 3 residues of the CDR3 end, and the germline J gene fills in the rest. The chain couples TRBV30 to TRBJ2-7; D gene ambiguous. Germline V gene sequence: CDR1 GTSNPN, CDR2 SVGIG (reference sequence). Trimming removed 3 bases at V and 4 bases at J, with 10 bases between. The CDR3 is 12 amino acids. The CDR3 protein is CAWSLTRYEQYF. CDR3 bases read: TGTGCCTGGAGCCTGACACGGTACGAG.

As for this clone: The read is 3 residues too short to cover the CDR3 end, so that end is filled in from the germline J gene. The gene calls are TRBV5-1 and TRBJ2-7; 7 bases are shared with TRBD2. CDR3 length: 14 amino acids. V dropped 0 bases and J dropped 6; count of bases not matched to a gene: 6. CDR1 is SGHRS and CDR2 is YFSETQ in the germline V gene. CDR3 protein: CASSLEPSGCEQYF. The DNA read from the CDR3 is TGCGCCAGCAGCTTGGAGCCTAGCGGTTGCGAG. Supplemented by reference TRBV5-1 and TRBJ2-7, the full variable domain reads KAGVTQTPRYLIKTRGQQVTLSCSPISGHRSVSWYQQTPGQGLQFLFEYFSETQRNKGNFPGRFSGRQFSNSRSEMNVSTLELGDSALYLCASSLEPSGCEQYFGPGTRLTVT.

This clone was counted many times. CDR3: CASSQIQVPDTQYF. The CDR3 bases that were read are TGCGCCAGCAGCCAAATACAGGTTCCCGATACG. This chain links TRBV4-1 with TRBJ2-3; TRBD1 might be the D (5 bases). The read terminates 3 residues before the CDR3 end, so the remaining end is supplied by the germline J gene. Germline V gene lookup returns CDR1 MGHRA and CDR2 YSYEKL. V was cut by 2 bases and J by 6 bases, with 12 bases left in between. The CDR3 is 14 residues long.

This clone was counted many times. The observed sequence ends 3 residues before the CDR3 terminus, with the missing tail filled in from the germline J gene. The V call is TRBV20-1, the J call TRBJ2-7; 7 nucleotides line up with TRBD2. J was trimmed by 2 bases and V by 6 bases; bases with no gene match: 10. In germline, CDR1 is DFQATT, CDR2 SNEGSKA (reference sequence). The CDR3 runs to 14 residues. The CDR3 protein is CSALTPGGAYEQYF. The covered CDR3 bases are TGCAGTGCCCTAACACCGGGGGGAGCCTACGAG.

This clone was seen ten or more times. The CDR3 sequence: CSVDGTGGTHNYGYTF. The part of the CDR3 DNA that was read is TGCAGTGTCGACGGGACAGGGGGCACTCATAACTATGGC. The chain joins TRBV20-1 to TRBJ1-2; 12 bases match TRBD1. Read data end 3 residues before the CDR3 end; the end is taken from the germline J gene. Germline CDR1 reads DFQATT; CDR2 reads SNEGSKA (reference sequence). V was clipped by 7 bases and J by 1 base; unmatched bases: 10. This CDR3 is built from 16 residues.

This clone has at least ten counts. The CDR3 reads CASSSGTVGETQYF. The part of the CDR3 DNA that was read is TGCGCCAGCAGCTCCGGGACAGTAGGTGAGACC. The V gene is TRBV5-1, the J gene TRBJ2-5, with 7 nucleotides matching TRBD1. The read stops 3 residues short of the end of the CDR3; the missing end is completed from the germline J gene. Germline V gene data show CDR1 as SGHRS and CDR2 as YFSETQ. V dropped 3 bases and J dropped 5; count of bases not matched to a gene: 7. This CDR3 comprises 14 residues.

This clone was seen ten or more times. The observed sequence ends 3 residues before the CDR3 terminus, with the missing tail filled in from the germline J gene. This chain joins TRBV18 and TRBJ2-7; the D gene is possibly TRBD2 (5 bases). The CDR3 consists of 14 residues. The V gene's germline CDR1 is KGHSH and CDR2 LQKENI. The ends were cut back, 4 bases at V and 0 bases at J, with 10 bases in the middle. The CDR3 sequence is CASSLLLASYEQYF. The CDR3 DNA, read in part, is TGTGCCAGCTCACTTTTGCTAGCCTCCTACGAG.

Ten or more counts support this clone. The missing CDR3 end, 3 residues past where the read stops, is filled in from the germline J gene. The rearrangement links TRBV13 to TRBJ1-2; 9 positions match TRBD1. The germline V gene has CDR1 PRHDT and CDR2 FYEKMQ (reference sequence). The CDR3 contains 16 residues. This CDR3 is CASSLDSGGQGWGYTF. The sequenced part of the CDR3 DNA is TGTGCCAGCAGCTTAGATTCCGGGGGACAGGGCTGGGGC.